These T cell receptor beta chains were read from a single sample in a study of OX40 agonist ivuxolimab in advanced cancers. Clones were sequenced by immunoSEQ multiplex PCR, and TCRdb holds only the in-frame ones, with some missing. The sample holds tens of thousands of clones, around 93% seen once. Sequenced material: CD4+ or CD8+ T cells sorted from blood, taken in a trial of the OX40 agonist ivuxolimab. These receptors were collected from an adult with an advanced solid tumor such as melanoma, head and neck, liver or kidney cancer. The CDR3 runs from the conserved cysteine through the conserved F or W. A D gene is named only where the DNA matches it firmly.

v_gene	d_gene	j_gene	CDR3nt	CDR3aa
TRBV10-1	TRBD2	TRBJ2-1	TGCGCCAGCAGTAAAGGGACTAGCGGGAGTTCCTACAATGAGCAGTTCTTC	CASSKGTSGSSYNEQFF
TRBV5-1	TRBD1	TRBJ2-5	TGCGCCAGCAGCTTGGTACCGGACAGGGATCAAGAGACCCAGTACTTC	CASSLVPDRDQETQYF
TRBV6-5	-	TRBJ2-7	TGTGCCAGCAGCAAATACGAGCAGTACTTC	CASSKYEQYF
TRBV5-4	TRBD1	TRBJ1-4	TGTGCCAGCAGCACTCGACAGGGAGGGTCTAATGAAAAACTGTTTTTT	CASSTRQGGSNEKLFF
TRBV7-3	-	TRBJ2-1	TGTGCCAGCAGCGTTACAGAATACAATGAGCAGTTCTTC	CASSVTEYNEQFF
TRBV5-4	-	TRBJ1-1	TGTGCCAGCAGCTTGGGGCAGGGAAGGACTGAAGCTTTCTTT	CASSLGQGRTEAFF
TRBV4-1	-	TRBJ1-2	TGCGCCAGCAGCCAAGATGTGGGTGGCTACACCTTC	CASSQDVGGYTF
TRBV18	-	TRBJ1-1	TGTGCCAGCTCACCCAGGGAAGGAGCACCTGAAGCTTTCTTT	CASSPREGAPEAFF
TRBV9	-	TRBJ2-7	TGTGCCAGCAGCGTAGGTCAGGGCAGCTTCTACGAGCAGTACTTC	CASSVGQGSFYEQYF
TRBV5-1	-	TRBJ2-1	TGCGCCAGCAGCTTGGCCTCCAGAGAGCAGTTCTTC	CASSLASREQFF
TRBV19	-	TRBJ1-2	TGTGCCAGTAGTCTCGGGGCAGAGGACTATGGCTACACCTTC	CASSLGAEDYGYTF
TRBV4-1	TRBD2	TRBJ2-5	TGCGCCAGCAGCCAAGTACCGGGACTAGGCCAAGAGACCCAGTACTTC	CASSQVPGLGQETQYF
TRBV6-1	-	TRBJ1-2	TGTGCCAGCAGTGAAGCGGGCCAGCGCGGCTACACCTTC	CASSEAGQRGYTF
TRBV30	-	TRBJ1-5	TGTGCCTGGAGTGTGGGTAGCAATCAGCCCCAGCATTTT	CAWSVGSNQPQHF
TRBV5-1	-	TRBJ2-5	TGCGCCAGCAGCTTGGAGGGGAACGCGGCGGAGACCCAGTACTTC	CASSLEGNAAETQYF
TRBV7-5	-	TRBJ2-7	TGTGCCAGAAGCCTCTCCCTGGGGCTAGCGGCCTACGAGCAGTACTTC	CARSLSLGLAAYEQYF